This TCR beta chain was sequenced for a study of T cell responses to AZD1222 COVID-19 vaccine. CDR1 and CDR2 from the germline V gene are SGHRS and YFSETQ. The CDR3 is 13 residues long. V was pared by 4 bases and J by 10 bases, with 15 bases between. The repertoire was sequenced with immunoSEQ multiplex PCR; TCRdb's copy has only in-frame clones and lacks some. The data show 95,000 to 110,000 clones, approximately 90% seen once. This clone was detected once. The clonotype was recovered from an adult in good health. Here the sequenced sample was peripheral blood, taken on day 0 of AZD1222 vaccination. The chain joins TRBV5-1 to TRBJ1-5; TRBD1 is a possible D gene (6 bases). CDR3 sequence (DNA): TGCGCCAGCAGCGTACAACAGGGAGGACCCCAGCATTTT. Protein: CASSVQQGGPQHF.